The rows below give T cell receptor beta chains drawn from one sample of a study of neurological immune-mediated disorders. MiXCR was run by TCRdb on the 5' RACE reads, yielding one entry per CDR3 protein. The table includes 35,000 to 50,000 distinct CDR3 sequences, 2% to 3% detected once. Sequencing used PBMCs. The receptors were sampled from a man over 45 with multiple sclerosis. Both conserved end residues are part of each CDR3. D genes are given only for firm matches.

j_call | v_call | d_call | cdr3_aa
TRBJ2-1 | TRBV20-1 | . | CSARDFGLTYNEQFF
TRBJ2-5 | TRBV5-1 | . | CASSRRAGGGETQYF
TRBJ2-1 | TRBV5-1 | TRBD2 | CASSLVAGGLNEQFF
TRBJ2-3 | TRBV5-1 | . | CASSRDSFEGTQYF
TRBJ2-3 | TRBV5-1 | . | CASSKTGLPDTQYF
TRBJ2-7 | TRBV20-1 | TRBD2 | CSATSLAGHTYEQYF
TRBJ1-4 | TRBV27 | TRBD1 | CASSWTGGGNEKLFF
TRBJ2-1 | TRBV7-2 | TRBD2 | CASSLGTSGAWNEQFF
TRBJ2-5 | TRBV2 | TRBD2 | CASSENGLAGETQYF
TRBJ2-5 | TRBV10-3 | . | CAISPTPTGQGETQYF
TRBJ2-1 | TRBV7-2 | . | CASSSWGGGSYNEQFF
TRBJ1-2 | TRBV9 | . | CASSTTGGDYGYTF
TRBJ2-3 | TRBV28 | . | CASSLWGPDTQYF
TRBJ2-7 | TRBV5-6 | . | CASSLDPGTYEQYF
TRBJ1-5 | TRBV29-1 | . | CSVSNRAGQPQHF
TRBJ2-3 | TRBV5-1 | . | CASSSGLSTDTQYF
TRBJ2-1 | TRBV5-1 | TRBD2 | CASSPTSGGPYNEQFF
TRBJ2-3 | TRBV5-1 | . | CASSLESDTQYF
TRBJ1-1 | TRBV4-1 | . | CASSDPQGGYTEAFF
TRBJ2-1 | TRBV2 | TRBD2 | CASKGLAAYNEQFF
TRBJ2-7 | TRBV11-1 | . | CASSFGTSVGYEQYF
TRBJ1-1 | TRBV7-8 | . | CASSLFSGYRNTEAFF
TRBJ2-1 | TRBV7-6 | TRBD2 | CASSSRLATSSYNEQFF
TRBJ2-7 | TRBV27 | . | CATRGLMIYEQYF
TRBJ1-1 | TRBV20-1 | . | CSARVVGITEAFF
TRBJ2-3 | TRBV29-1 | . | CSAWRPGPDTQYF
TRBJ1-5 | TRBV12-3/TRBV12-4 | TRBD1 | CASSPTGGGQPQHF
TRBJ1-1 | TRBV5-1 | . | CASSFWQDDTEAFF
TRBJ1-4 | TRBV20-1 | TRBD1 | CSAMTGQGVEKLFF
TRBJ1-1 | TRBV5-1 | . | CASSLAPVNTEAFF
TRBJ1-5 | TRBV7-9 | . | CASSSGDQPQHF
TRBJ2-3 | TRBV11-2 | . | CASSGPGFTQYF
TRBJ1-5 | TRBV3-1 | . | CASSQDARSGQPQNF
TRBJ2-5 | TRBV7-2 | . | CASSLRSSLETQYF
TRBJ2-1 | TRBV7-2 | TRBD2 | CASSFTSGANTDNEQFF